This T cell receptor (beta chain) was sequenced in a study of shared clonotypes between healthy human individuals. In the case of this clone: Antigen specificity is unknown.

Some clones are missing from TCRdb's copy, which holds only in-frame ones; the method was immunoSEQ multiplex PCR. The sample includes around 720,000 clones, 73% of them seen just once. Study-wide results and limits: Tissue TCR repertoires likely differ from these blood-only repertoires. For naive CD4 cells, around 5.1% of clonotypes were shared across a handful of donors.

Deletions cut 6 bases from V and 5 bases from J, with 10 bases between. The CDR3 spans 12 residues. In germline, CDR1 is SNHLY, CDR2 FYNNEI. The V call is TRBV2, the J call TRBJ1-1; D call uncertain. This TCR derives from a woman under 40 in good health. Sequencing was performed on memory CD4+ T cells sorted from blood. The subset: CD45RA-negative fraction. The CDR3 bases are TGTGCCAGCAGGCAACGAGGAACTGAAGCTTTCTTT. Translated: CASRQRGTEAFF.